This entry lists 25 T cell receptor beta chains sequenced from one sample in a study of blood T cells in healthy people across ages. Primed by a sample-barcoded 5' primer and a J-beta primer mix, a second PCR proceeded for about 7 to 11 cycles. TCRdb analysed the 5' RACE reads with MiXCR anew, one entry per CDR3 protein. The sample has 1.4 million to 1.5 million distinct CDR3 sequences; around two fifths are singletons. The sample consisted of blood. These receptors came from a woman aged 18-35 years in good health.

The chain has TRBV7-6 and TRBJ1-6; a possible D gene is TRBD1 (6 bases). CDR3 length: 15 residues. Trimming pared 5 bases from V and 5 bases from J, leaving 13 bases between. The germline CDR1 and CDR2 sequences are SGHVS and FNYEAQ. CDR3 sequence (DNA): TGTGCCAGCAGCCTAAGCACAGGGAATAATTCACCCCTCCACTTT. This translates into CASSLSTGNNSPLHF.

The rearrangement joins TRBV6-6 to TRBJ2-1; D is undetermined. Trimming cost V 8 bases and J 6 bases, with 17 bases left between them. This CDR3 has 14 residues. Germline V gives CDR1 MNHNY, CDR2 SVGAGI (reference sequence). The CDR3 DNA reads TGTGCCAGCTCCTCCCAGGCCCAAGTCAATGAGCAGTTCTTC. The encoded protein is CASSSQAQVNEQFF.

Only a few counts were recorded for this clonotype. The J gene is TRBJ1-1, the V gene TRBV6-6; D remains ambiguous. CDR3 length: 13 residues. Germline CDR1 is MNHNY and CDR2 is SVGAGI (reference sequence). The V gene lost 4 bases and the J gene lost 7 bases, with 13 bases spanning the gap. The CDR3 spells CASSSAQSSEAFF. The CDR3 nucleotides are TGTGCCAGCAGTTCGGCCCAAAGTAGTGAAGCTTTCTTT.

This clonotype came up a few times. V is TRBV20-1 and J is TRBJ2-5; TRBD1 agrees at 9 bases. The J call is in doubt because the DNA end fits TRBJ2-7 better. The CDR3 has 14 amino acids. The germline V gene has CDR1 DFQATT and CDR2 SNEGSKA (reference sequence). CDR3 residues: CSASTGTGSYEQYF. The CDR3 nucleotides read TGCAGTGCTAGCACCGGGACAGGGAGCTACGAGCAGTACTTC.

The CDR3, as DNA: TGCGCCAGCAGCCAAGACGCCAGGGTAACGGGTACTGAAGCTTTCTTT. Translating gives CASSQDARVTGTEAFF. This chain uses TRBV4-1 with TRBJ1-1, with D possibly being TRBD1 (5 bases). The ends were cut back, 0 bases at V and 5 bases at J, with 16 bases in the middle. The CDR3 is 16 residues long. CDR1 MGHRA and CDR2 YSYEKL come from the germline V gene.

V is TRBV12-3 or TRBV12-4 and J is TRBJ1-5, with a tentative D call TRBD1 (6 bases). V was trimmed by 8 bases and J by 3 bases, leaving 17 bases between them. This CDR3 has 15 amino acids. CDR3 nucleotides: TGTGCCAGCTCCCTCGGGGGGCGCGTCAATCAGCCCCAGCATTTT. Residues: CASSLGGRVNQPQHF.

The gene calls are TRBV4-1 and TRBJ2-1; D perhaps matches TRBD1 (6 bases). The CDR3 length is 14 residues. Per the germline V gene, CDR1 is MGHRA and CDR2 is YSYEKL. V gave up 4 bases and J gave up 11 bases, with 18 bases separating them. CDR3 residues: CASSPPEGELKQFF. In DNA form, the CDR3 reads TGCGCCAGCAGCCCCCCCGAGGGGGAGTTGAAGCAGTTCTTC.

This chain connects TRBV28 to TRBJ2-3; maybe TRBD2 (5 bases). The CDR3 runs 14 residues. V dropped 7 bases and J dropped 1 base, with 12 bases sitting between them. Germline V CDR1 and CDR2: MDHEN, SYDVKM. The CDR3 region is CASTVPRGTDTQYF. The CDR3 DNA reads TGTGCCAGCACCGTCCCGAGGGGCACAGATACGCAGTATTTT.

The chain couples TRBV27 to TRBJ2-1; 9 nucleotides line up with TRBD2. The CDR3 covers 15 residues. Germline CDR1 is MNHEY and CDR2 is SMNVEV (reference sequence). Trimming took 2 bases from V and 3 from J; bases not matched to a gene: 2. This CDR3 reads CASSLRRGGYNEQFF. The CDR3 nucleotides read TGTGCCAGCAGTTTAAGGCGGGGGGGCTACAATGAGCAGTTCTTC.

This clonotype was picked up a small number of times. DNA for the CDR3: TGTGCCAGCAGCCTAGGGCAGACATTCCAAGAGACCCAGTACTTC. Amino acid sequence: CASSLGQTFQETQYF. V is TRBV7-9 and J is TRBJ2-5, with D unresolved. The CDR3 sequence is 15 residues long. The V end was cut by 5 bases, the J end by 1 base, with 14 bases between. Germline V gene lookup returns CDR1 SEHNR and CDR2 FQNEAQ (reference sequence).

This clonotype came up a few times. V is TRBV4-1 and J is TRBJ2-4, with D unclear. The CDR3 covers 11 residues. The V gene's germline CDR1 is MGHRA and CDR2 YSYEKL. Trimming cost V 1 base and J 11 bases, with 6 bases left between them. CDR3: CASSQGEVQYF. CDR3 bases: TGCGCCAGCAGCCAAGGAGAGGTTCAGTACTTC.

The chain couples TRBV6-5 to TRBJ2-4; 9 nucleotides agree with TRBD1. CDR1 MNHEY and CDR2 SVGAGI come from the germline V gene. The CDR3 loop spans 17 amino acids. V was clipped by 3 bases and J by 13 bases; unmatched bases: 19. This CDR3 is CASSYYSGTGSLFEQYF. CDR3 coding DNA: TGTGCCAGCAGTTATTACAGCGGGACAGGGAGTTTATTTGAGCAGTACTTC.

As regards this clonotype: One end of the junction fails to match germline, which may point to a read error. The genes are TRBV28 and TRBJ2-1, with D perhaps TRBD2 (6 bases). Germline V gene lookup returns CDR1 MDHEN and CDR2 SYDVKM. The CDR3 sequence is 15 residues long. The CDR3 reads CAGSPRTGGVDEQFF. In nucleotides, the CDR3 is TGTGCCGGCAGTCCAAGGACTGGAGGGGTGGATGAGCAGTTCTTC.

This sequence joins TRBV20-1 and TRBJ2-7, with D perhaps TRBD2 (5 bases). The J call could be wrong; TRBJ2-5 is a better fit for the DNA end. Germline CDR1 and CDR2: DFQATT and SNEGSKA (reference sequence). CDR3 length equals 12 residues. The CDR3 spells CSASDRGGTQYF. CDR3 bases: TGCAGTGCTAGTGACCGCGGAGGGACCCAGTACTTC.

This clonotype came up a few times. V gene TRBV9 combines with J gene TRBJ2-5, with D possibly being TRBD1 (6 bases). From germline, CDR1 is SGDLS and CDR2 YYNGEE. The CDR3 length is 14 residues. V shed 4 bases and J shed 4 bases, with 14 bases lying between them. Here the CDR3 DNA reads TGTGCCAGCAGCTTCGGGACAAAGGGAGAGACCCAGTACTTC. Protein sequence: CASSFGTKGETQYF.

The chain has TRBV9 and TRBJ2-5; possibly TRBD2 for D (6 bases). The last part of the DNA fits TRBJ2-7 better; the J call may be wrong. The CDR3 has 15 residues. Germline CDR1 SGDLS, CDR2 YYNGEE. The CDR3 region is CASSAGTHGGDEQYF. The CDR3 DNA reads as TGTGCCAGCAGCGCCGGGACTCATGGCGGCGACGAGCAGTACTTC.

This clonotype turned up a few times. CDR3 protein: CASSPGQGAMNTEAFF. The DNA for the CDR3 is TGTGCCAGCAGCCCCGGACAGGGGGCAATGAACACTGAAGCTTTCTTT. The chain employs TRBV27 and TRBJ1-1; 11 positions match TRBD1. Germline assignment: CDR1 MNHEY and CDR2 SMNVEV (reference sequence). CDR3 length equals 16 residues. V lost 6 bases to trimming and J lost 0 bases; unmatched junction nucleotides: 6.

The chain couples TRBV6-1 to TRBJ2-1, with D uncertain. Looked up from germline, CDR1 is MNHNS and CDR2 is SASEGT. The CDR3 spans 15 residues. The germline V and J ends were trimmed by 6 bases and 4 bases, with 16 bases remaining between them. CDR3 region: CASSRGSVEYNEQFF. The DNA for the CDR3 is TGTGCCAGCAGCCGAGGCAGCGTGGAATACAATGAGCAGTTCTTC.

The chain uses TRBV6-6 and TRBJ1-1, with 7 bases aligning to TRBD1. This CDR3 comprises 14 residues. CDR1 is MNHNY and CDR2 is SVGAGI in the germline V gene (reference sequence). The trim removed 8 bases at V and 6 bases at J, leaving 12 bases unmatched. DNA of the CDR3: TGTGCCAGCTCCCCGGGACAGCTGCGCCCTGAAGCTTTCTTT. Its translation is CASSPGQLRPEAFF.

This sequence joins TRBV7-2 and TRBJ2-7; D is undetermined. Germline CDR1 reads SGHTA; CDR2 reads FQGNSA. V lost 3 bases, J lost 7 bases, and 16 bases lay in between. CDR3 length: 14 amino acids. CDR3 nucleotides: TGTGCCAGCAGCTTGAGCCGCCTTTTGAATGAGCAGTACTTC. Translating it yields CASSLSRLLNEQYF.

The rearrangement joins TRBV6-5 to TRBJ1-4; D gene ambiguous. V was shortened by 2 bases and J by 5 bases, with 9 bases between the two germline ends. From germline, CDR1 is MNHEY and CDR2 SVGAGI. CDR3 length equals 14 residues. CDR3 DNA sequence: TGTGCCAGCAGTTACGGGCCGGTAAATGAAAAACTGTTTTTT. Protein sequence: CASSYGPVNEKLFF.

The CDR3, as DNA: TGCAGTGCTAGCGAAAAGGGGGACAATGAGCAGTACTTC. It is translated as CSASEKGDNEQYF. The chain combines TRBV20-1 with TRBJ2-7; D is perhaps TRBD1 (6 bases). Germline CDR1 is DFQATT and CDR2 is SNEGSKA (reference sequence). With 3 bases removed from V and 7 bases from J, the gap between germline ends came to 16 bases. This CDR3 has 13 residues.

This clonotype has a handful of counts. This rearrangement joins TRBV5-1 to TRBJ1-4, with a tentative D call TRBD1 (5 bases). The CDR3 is made up of 15 amino acids. Germline CDR1 reads SGHRS; CDR2 reads YFSETQ. The V end lost 0 bases, the J end lost 2 bases, and 8 bases lay between the germline ends. The CDR3, as DNA: TGCGCCAGCAGCTTGGCGTCAGGGACTAATGAAAAACTGTTTTTT. This sequence encodes CASSLASGTNEKLFF.

The DNA for the CDR3 is TGTGCCAGCAGTTCCCCCGGGACTATCCAAGAGACCCAGTACTTC. The encoded protein is CASSSPGTIQETQYF. V usage is TRBV28 and J usage is TRBJ2-5; 7 nucleotides agree with TRBD2. The CDR3 is 15 amino acids. Germline CDR1 is MDHEN and CDR2 is SYDVKM. V shed 4 bases and J 1 base; nucleotides not matched to a gene: 6.

This clonotype was picked up a small number of times. The V call is TRBV2, the J call TRBJ2-2, with 7 bases fitting TRBD2. The J segment lost 0 bases and the V segment lost 6 bases, leaving 7 bases of the junction unmatched. This CDR3 is 16 amino acids long. CDR1 and CDR2 (germline): SNHLY, FYNNEI. The CDR3 region is CASRDLAVANTGELFF. CDR3 nucleotides: TGTGCCAGCAGGGATCTAGCGGTCGCGAACACCGGGGAGCTGTTTTTT. The full variable domain, rest sourced from reference TRBV2 and TRBJ2-2, is EPEVTQTPSHQVTQMGQEVILRCVPISNHLYFYWYRQILGQKVEFLVSFYNNEISEKSEIFDDQFSVERPDGSNFTLKIRSTKLEDSAMYFCASRDLAVANTGELFFGEGSRLTVL.